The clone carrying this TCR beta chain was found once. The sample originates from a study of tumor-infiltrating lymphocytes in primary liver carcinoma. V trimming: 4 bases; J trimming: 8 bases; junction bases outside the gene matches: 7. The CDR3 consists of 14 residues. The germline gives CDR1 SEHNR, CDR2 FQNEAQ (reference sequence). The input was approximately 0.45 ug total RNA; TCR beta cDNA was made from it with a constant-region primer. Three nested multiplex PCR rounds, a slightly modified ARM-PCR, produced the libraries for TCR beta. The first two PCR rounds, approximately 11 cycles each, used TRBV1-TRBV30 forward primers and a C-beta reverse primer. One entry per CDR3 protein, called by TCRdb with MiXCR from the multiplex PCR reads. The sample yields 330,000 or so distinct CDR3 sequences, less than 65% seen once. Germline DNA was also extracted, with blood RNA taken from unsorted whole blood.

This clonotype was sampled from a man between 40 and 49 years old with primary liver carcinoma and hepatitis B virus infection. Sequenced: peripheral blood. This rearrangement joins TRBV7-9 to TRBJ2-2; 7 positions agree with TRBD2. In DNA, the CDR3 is TGTGCCAGCAGCTCCGTCGGGGGGACTGGGGAGCTGTTTTTT. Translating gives CASSSVGGTGELFF.